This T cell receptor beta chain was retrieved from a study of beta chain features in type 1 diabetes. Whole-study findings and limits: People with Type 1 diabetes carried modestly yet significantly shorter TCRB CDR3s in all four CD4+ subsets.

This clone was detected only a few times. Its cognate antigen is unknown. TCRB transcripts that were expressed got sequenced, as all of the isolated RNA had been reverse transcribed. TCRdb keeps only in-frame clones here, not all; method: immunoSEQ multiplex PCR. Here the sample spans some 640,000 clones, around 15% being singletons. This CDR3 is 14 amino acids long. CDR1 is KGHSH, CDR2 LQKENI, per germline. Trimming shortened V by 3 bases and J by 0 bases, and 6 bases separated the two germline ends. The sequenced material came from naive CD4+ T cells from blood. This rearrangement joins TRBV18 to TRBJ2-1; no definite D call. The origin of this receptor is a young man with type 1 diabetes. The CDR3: CASSPESSYNEQFF. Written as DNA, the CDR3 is TGTGCCAGCTCACCGGAGAGCTCCTACAATGAGCAGTTCTTC.